The 6 T cell receptor beta chains presented below share a single source sample, sequenced in a study of shared clonotypes between healthy human individuals. As defined, naive CD8 cells were CD45RO-negative and positively selected for CCR7, with terminally differentiated effector memory CD45RA+ cells excluded. The data were produced by immunoSEQ multiplex PCR, yet TCRdb's version contains in-frame clones alone and is incomplete. This table holds hundreds of thousands of clones, 96% found once. Sequencing used naive CD8+ T cells sorted from blood. These receptors were collected from a woman between 25 and 40 years old in good health.

V usage is TRBV5-6 and J usage is TRBJ2-1; D gene ambiguous. The germline gives CDR1 SGHDT, CDR2 YYEEEE. V lost 0 bases and J 9 bases, leaving 13 bases between the germline ends. There are 14 residues in the CDR3. CDR3 in DNA: TGTGCCAGCAGCTTGGTTTTCGGGTCTAGTGAGCAGTTCTTC. Translation gives CASSLVFGSSEQFF.

This sequence joins TRBV4-2 and TRBJ2-7; TRBD1 agrees at 11 bases. This CDR3 contains 17 residues. Germline assignment: CDR1 LGHNA and CDR2 YNFKEQ. V trimming: 0 bases; J trimming: 6 bases; junction bases outside the gene matches: 10. CDR3 bases: TGTGCCAGCAGCCAAGATAGGGGACAGGGGGTACGGGGCGAGCAGTACTTC. Protein sequence: CASSQDRGQGVRGEQYF.

In its sample, this clone was seen once. V and J are TRBV28 and TRBJ2-5; perhaps TRBD2 as D (5 bases). Germline loops: CDR1 MDHEN, CDR2 SYDVKM. The V gene lost 3 bases and the J gene lost 5 bases, with 10 bases spanning the gap. This CDR3 is 13 amino acids long. CDR3 sequence: CASSLPRAETQYF. CDR3 nucleotides: TGTGCCAGCAGTTTGCCGAGGGCGGAGACCCAGTACTTC.

The gene calls are TRBV27 and TRBJ2-7; TRBD2 matches at 8 bases. With V trimmed by 1 base and J by 0 bases, 14 bases remained unmatched. Germline values: CDR1 MNHEY, CDR2 SMNVEV (reference sequence). This CDR3 contains 19 residues. The CDR3 is CASSLWAGGSVAGSYEQYF. The CDR3 DNA is TGTGCCAGCAGTTTATGGGCGGGAGGATCAGTCGCTGGCTCCTACGAGCAGTACTTC.

The V and J genes are TRBV28 and TRBJ2-1; the match to TRBD2 covers 9 bases. The trim removed 3 bases at V and 2 bases at J, leaving 5 bases unmatched. The CDR3 has 16 amino acids. Germline V lookup: CDR1 MDHEN, CDR2 SYDVKM. CDR3: CASSFFAGGPYNEQFF. The DNA for the CDR3 is TGTGCCAGCAGTTTCTTTGCGGGAGGGCCCTACAATGAGCAGTTCTTC.

The chain carries TRBV9 and TRBJ2-1, with TRBD2 matching over 8 bases. CDR3 length: 14 amino acids. The germline gives CDR1 SGDLS, CDR2 YYNGEE. Trimming removed 3 bases from V and 4 bases from J; junction bases left unmatched: 3. In nucleotides, the CDR3 is TGTGCCAGCAGCGCGGGAGGGCCTTACAATGAGCAGTTCTTC. It yields the protein CASSAGGPYNEQFF.